This TCR beta chain was identified during a study of T cells after yellow fever vaccination. Concerning this clonotype: Its specificity is not known.

Study conclusions and caveats: It was a small share of clonotypes that appeared in both CD4 and CD8 compartments.

A single record per CDR3 protein comes from TCRdb applying MiXCR to the 5' RACE reads. In the table there are 500,000 to 650,000 distinct CDR3 sequences, roughly 13% of which are singletons. This sequence originates from a young man who received the YFV17D yellow fever vaccine. The sample here was PBMCs, taken on the day of the yellow fever booster vaccination.

CDR3 in amino acids: CSAGTGGHNEQFF. In nucleotides, the CDR3 is TGCAGTGCCGGGACAGGGGGTCACAATGAGCAGTTCTTC. The rearrangement joins TRBV20-1 to TRBJ2-1; TRBD1 matches at 11 bases. The germline gives CDR1 DFQATT, CDR2 SNEGSKA (reference sequence). The CDR3 runs 13 residues. V shed 6 bases, J shed 5 bases, and the junction held 3 bases outside the gene matches.